The present entry profiles one TCR beta chain with its context. The antigen remains undetermined. As for time point: sample taken at primary tumor resection. Tumor, nontumor lung or frozen PBMC supplied whole RNA, sequenced without sorting. V was pared by 0 bases and J by 1 base, with 10 bases between. The CDR3 has 16 residues. Germline V gives CDR1 KGHSH, CDR2 LQKENI. This specimen comes from a study of spatial heterogeneity in lung cancer. From the 5' RACE reads, TCRdb called clonotypes with MiXCR, one entry per CDR3 protein. Of approximately 11,000 distinct CDR3 sequences listed, around 9.4% are singletons. Whole-study results and caveats: Follow-up blood showed ubiquitous expanded tumor TCRs less than blood at resection did.

The starting material was PBMCs, obtained at surgery. The receptor's source is a male donor with early-stage non-small cell lung cancer. The chain links TRBV18 to TRBJ2-4, with D possibly TRBD2 on 5 matching bases. CDR3 DNA: TGTGCCAGCTCACCACCGACTACCGGCGCCAAAAACATTCAGTACTTC. It encodes CASSPPTTGAKNIQYF.